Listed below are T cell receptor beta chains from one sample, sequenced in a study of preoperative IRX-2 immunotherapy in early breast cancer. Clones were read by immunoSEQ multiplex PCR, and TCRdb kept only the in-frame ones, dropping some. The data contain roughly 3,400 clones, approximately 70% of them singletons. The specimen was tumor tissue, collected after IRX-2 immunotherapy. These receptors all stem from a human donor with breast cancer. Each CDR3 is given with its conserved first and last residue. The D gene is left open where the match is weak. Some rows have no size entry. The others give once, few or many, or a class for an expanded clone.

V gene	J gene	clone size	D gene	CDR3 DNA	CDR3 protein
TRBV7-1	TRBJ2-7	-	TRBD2	TGTGCCAGCAGCTCTCCTCAGGGGAGCCCGGGACTAGCGGATCCCTTTTACGAGCAGTACTTC	CASSSPQGSPGLADPFYEQYF
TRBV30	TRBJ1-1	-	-	TGTGCCTGGAGTGTCGGGGGGAAGGCTGAAGCTTTCTTT	CAWSVGGKAEAFF
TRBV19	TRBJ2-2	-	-	TGTGCCAGTAGACGACTGACCCGCACCGGGGAGCTGTTTTTT	CASRRLTRTGELFF
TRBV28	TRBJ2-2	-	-	TGTGCCAGCAGTCCCACTGGAGGCACCGGGGAGCTGTTTTTT	CASSPTGGTGELFF
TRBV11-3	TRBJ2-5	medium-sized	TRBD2	TGTGCCAGCAGGAGGCTAGCGGGAGGAGAGACCCAGTACTTC	CASRRLAGGETQYF
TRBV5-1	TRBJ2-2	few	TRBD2	TGCGCCAGCAGCTCATCGACTAGCGGGAGCGTACACACCGGGGAGCTGTTTTTT	CASSSSTSGSVHTGELFF
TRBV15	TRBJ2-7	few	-	TGTGCCACCAGCATGCCTGGGTTACCGGGACACCCCGGCTACGAGCAGTACTTC	CATSMPGLPGHPGYEQYF
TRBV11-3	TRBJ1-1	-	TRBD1	TGTGCCAGCAGCTTGGCACCGACAGGGCTGAACACTGAAGCTTTCTTT	CASSLAPTGLNTEAFF
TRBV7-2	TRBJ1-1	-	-	TGTGCTAGCAGCTTAGCTGAAAACACTGAAGCTTTCTTT	CASSLAENTEAFF
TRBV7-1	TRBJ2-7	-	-	TGTGCCAGCAGCCCGGACCTGACCGGCGAGCAGTACTTC	CASSPDLTGEQYF
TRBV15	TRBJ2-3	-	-	TGTGCCACCAGCAGATTTACTTCTAGCACAGATACGCAGTATTTT	CATSRFTSSTDTQYF
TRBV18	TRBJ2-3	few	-	TGTGCCAGCTCACCACGCGTGGGGCGCACAGATACGCAGTATTTT	CASSPRVGRTDTQYF
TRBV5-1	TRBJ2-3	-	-	TGCGCCAGCAGCTTAGGACAACGGGCAGATACGCAGTATTTT	CASSLGQRADTQYF
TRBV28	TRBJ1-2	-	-	TGTGCCAGCAGTCCAGGGGCGGGCTATGGCTACACCTTC	CASSPGAGYGYTF
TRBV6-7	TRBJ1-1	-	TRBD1	TGTGCCAGCAGTGGACAGGCTGAAGCTTTCTTT	CASSGQAEAFF